This T cell receptor (beta chain) came from a study of blood T cells in healthy people across ages. A second PCR of about 7 to 11 cycles used a sample-barcoded 5' primer and a J-beta primer mix. MiXCR was run by TCRdb on the 5' RACE reads, yielding one entry per CDR3 protein. The sample has roughly 860,000 distinct CDR3 sequences; about 59% are singletons. The germline gives CDR1 SGHDT, CDR2 YYEEEE. V shed 4 bases and J shed 0 bases, with 14 bases lying between them. The CDR3 totals 16 residues. The source is a man in his thirties or forties in good health. The chain couples TRBV5-6 to TRBJ2-1; D is uncertain. Sequenced: blood. In DNA, the CDR3 is TGTGCCAGCAGCCCTTTTCAAGCCAGCTCCTACAATGAGCAGTTCTTC. Its protein is CASSPFQASSYNEQFF.